These 10 T cell receptor beta chains originate from one sample sequenced in a study of blood T cell repertoires in COVID-19. The protocol was immunoSEQ multiplex PCR, while the TCRdb copy is restricted to in-frame clones and leaves out a portion. Found here are about 30,000 clones, about 92% of them singletons; the top ten hold over 2%. The sequenced sample consisted of peripheral blood. These receptors came from a man in his forties or fifties with active COVID-19.

The rearrangement uses TRBV2 and TRBJ1-5; D possibly corresponds to TRBD1 (6 bases). The CDR3 extends over 14 amino acids. In germline, CDR1 is SNHLY, CDR2 FYNNEI. Trimming left V 3 bases short and J 7 bases short, with 13 bases between. This CDR3 is CASSEGQSGQPQHF. The CDR3 DNA is TGTGCCAGCAGTGAGGGACAAAGCGGACAGCCCCAGCATTTT.

This chain uses TRBV10-3 with TRBJ1-3; 9 bases are a match to TRBD1. V shed 10 bases, J shed 2 bases, and the junction held 9 bases outside the gene matches. Germline V gene sequence: CDR1 ENHRY, CDR2 SYGVKD. CDR3 length: 15 residues. The CDR3 DNA reads TGTGCCACGAATGGACAGGGGAAGACTGGAAACACCATATATTTT. As protein: CATNGQGKTGNTIYF.

The chain employs TRBV9 and TRBJ2-2; 10 bases line up with TRBD1. V shed 5 bases and J 4 bases; nucleotides not matched to a gene: 2. The CDR3 runs to 14 residues. The V gene's germline CDR1 is SGDLS and CDR2 YYNGEE. The CDR3 region is CASRTGGLTGELFF. The CDR3, as DNA: TGTGCCAGCAGGACAGGGGGCCTCACCGGGGAGCTGTTTTTT. Full variable domain (remainder filled in from reference TRBV9 and TRBJ2-2): DSGVTQTPKHLITATGQRVTLRCSPRSGDLSVYWYQQSLDQGLQFLIQYYNGEERAKGNILERFSAQQFPDLHSELNLSSLELGDSALYFCASRTGGLTGELFFGEGSRLTVL.

V is TRBV6-6 and J is TRBJ1-1, with D possibly TRBD1 on 6 matching bases. This CDR3 spans 15 amino acids. The germline V gene encodes CDR1 MNHNY and CDR2 SVGAGI (reference sequence). V lost 1 base, J lost 11 bases, and 20 bases lay in between. CDR3 nucleotides: TGTGCCAGCAGTTACTTGGCAGGGGCGGCGATTTTGGCTTTCTTT. Translation gives CASSYLAGAAILAFF.

The chain is built from TRBV18 and TRBJ2-3; TRBD1 aligns across 11 bases. Germline CDR1 reads KGHSH; CDR2 reads LQKENI. This CDR3 contains 16 residues. Losses at the gene ends were 0 bases for V and 3 bases for J; bases not matched to a gene: 2. In DNA, the CDR3 is TGTGCCAGCTCACCACCGGACAGGGGGCTGACAGATACGCAGTATTTT. This encodes CASSPPDRGLTDTQYF.

This CDR3 reads CASSPTGPGYEQYF. CDR3 nucleotide sequence: TGTGCCAGCAGCCCCACAGGGCCCGGGTACGAGCAGTACTTC. The chain employs TRBV7-9 and TRBJ2-7, with a tentative D call TRBD1 (6 bases). Germline CDR1 reads SEHNR; CDR2 reads FQNEAQ (reference sequence). CDR3 length equals 14 residues. Between the trimmed V and J ends, which lost 5 bases and 4 bases, there was a span of 15 bases. Full variable domain (outside the CDR3, taken from reference TRBV7-9 and TRBJ2-7): DTGVSQNPRHKITKRGQNVTFRCDPISEHNRLYWYRQTLGQGPEFLTYFQNEAQLEKSRLLSDRFSAERPKGSFSTLEIQRTEQGDSAMYLCASSPTGPGYEQYFGPGTRLTVT.

The chain carries TRBV11-2 and TRBJ1-3; D is undetermined. The CDR3 consists of 15 residues. Germline-derived CDR1 and CDR2 are SGHAT and FQNNGV. Trimming took 5 bases from V and 4 from J, leaving 15 bases between them. The CDR3 region is CASSRMRATGNTIYF. The CDR3 DNA sequence: TGTGCCAGCAGCCGAATGAGGGCGACCGGAAACACCATATATTTT.

The rearrangement links TRBV4-2 to TRBJ1-2; TRBD1 matches 10 bases. The CDR3 is 15 residues long. The trim removed 4 bases at V and 4 bases at J, leaving 6 bases unmatched. Germline CDR1 reads LGHNA; CDR2 reads YNFKEQ. The CDR3 reads CASSPDRGQGYGYTF. CDR3 nucleotides: TGTGCCAGCAGCCCAGACAGGGGGCAAGGCTATGGCTACACCTTC.

This clone was recorded once. The CDR3 is CASSLGTSGRNEQFF. The CDR3 DNA sequence: TGTGCCAGCAGCCTCGGGACTAGCGGGAGGAATGAGCAGTTCTTC. The V gene is TRBV9, the J gene TRBJ2-1, with TRBD2 matching 15 bases. The J segment lost 7 bases and the V segment lost 4 bases, leaving 3 bases of the junction unmatched. Germline V gene sequence: CDR1 SGDLS, CDR2 YYNGEE. The CDR3 covers 15 residues.

The chain recombines TRBV10-1 with TRBJ2-3, with 10 bases fitting TRBD1. CDR3 size: 14 residues. Unmatched junction bases numbered 7, after V lost 4 bases and J lost 9 bases. Germline-derived CDR1 and CDR2 are WNHNN and SYGVQD (reference sequence). Here the CDR3 DNA reads TGCGCCAGCAGTGGAAAGACAGGGGGCTCAACGCAGTATTTT. Amino acid sequence: CASSGKTGGSTQYF.